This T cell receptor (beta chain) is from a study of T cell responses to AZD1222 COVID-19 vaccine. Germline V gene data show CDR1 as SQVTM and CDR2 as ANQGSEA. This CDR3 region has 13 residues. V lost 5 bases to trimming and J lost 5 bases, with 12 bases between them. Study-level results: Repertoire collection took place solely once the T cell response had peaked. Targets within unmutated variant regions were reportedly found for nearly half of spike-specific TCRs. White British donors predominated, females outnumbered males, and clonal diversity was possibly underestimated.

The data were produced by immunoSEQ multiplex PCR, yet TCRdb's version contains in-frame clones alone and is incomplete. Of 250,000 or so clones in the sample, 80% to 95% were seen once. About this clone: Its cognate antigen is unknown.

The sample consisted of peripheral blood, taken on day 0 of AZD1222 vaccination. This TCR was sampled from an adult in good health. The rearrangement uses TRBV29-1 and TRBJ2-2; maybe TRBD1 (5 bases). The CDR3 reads CSVLDIHTGELFF. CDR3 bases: TGCAGCGTTCTGGACATTCATACCGGGGAGCTGTTTTTT.